Listed below are T cell receptor beta chains from one sample, sequenced in a study of blood T cell repertoires in COVID-19. Profiled with immunoSEQ multiplex PCR; TCRdb holds only in-frame clones, not every one. The sample has approximately 250,000 clones; 65% to 90% are singletons. The sequencing sample was made of peripheral blood. These receptors came from a middle-aged woman who had recovered from COVID-19. Both conserved end residues are part of each CDR3. A D gene is named only where the DNA matches it firmly. Size is omitted from some rows. Given values are once, few, many or a class for expanded clones.

D	V	J	size	DNA	CDR3
TRBD1	TRBV24-1	TRBJ1-5	once	TGTGCCACCAGTGAACAGGGGGATCAGCCCCAGCATTTT	CATSEQGDQPQHF
.	TRBV5-4	TRBJ1-6	.	TGTGCCAGCAGCTTGGACAGAAATAATTCACCCCTCCACTTT	CASSLDRNNSPLHF
.	TRBV2	TRBJ2-1	.	TGTGCCAGCAGCATACAGGGTATCAATGAGCAGTTCTTC	CASSIQGINEQFF
.	TRBV25-1	TRBJ2-2	.	TGTGCCAGCAGTGACCACGGGGCCGGGGAGCTGTTTTTT	CASSDHGAGELFF
.	TRBV6-5	TRBJ2-1	.	TGTGCCAGCATGAGACAGCACAATGAGCAGTTCTTC	CASMRQHNEQFF
.	TRBV19	TRBJ1-5	.	TGTGCCAGTAGCCCGGGACTTAATCAGCCCCAGCATTTT	CASSPGLNQPQHF
TRBD2	TRBV12-3/TRBV12-4	TRBJ2-1	.	TGTGCCACTATTAGCGGGGGGGCCTATGAGCAGTTCTTC	CATISGGAYEQFF
TRBD1	TRBV10-2	TRBJ1-2	few	TGCGCCAGCAGTGCGAACAGGGGGGACTATGGCTACACCTTC	CASSANRGDYGYTF
TRBD2	TRBV7-2	TRBJ2-2	.	TGTGCCAGCAGCATCGGAGGGGCTAGCGGGGCCGTTGGGGAGCTGTTTTTT	CASSIGGASGAVGELFF
.	TRBV5-3	TRBJ2-6	once	TGTGCCAGAAGCTTGGACTACATGGACAGTGGGGCCAACGTCCTGACTTTC	CARSLDYMDSGANVLTF
TRBD2	TRBV3-1/TRBV3-2	TRBJ2-2	.	TGTGCCAGCAGCCAAGGTCCCGGGGGGTCCGGGGAGCTGTTTTTT	CASSQGPGGSGELFF
.	TRBV6-1	TRBJ1-6	once	TGTGCCAGCAGTGATGAAGGGGAAATTAGTTCACCCCTCCACTTT	CASSDEGEISSPLHF
.	TRBV9	TRBJ2-2	few	TGTGCCAGCAGCGGACGACAACAGAACACCGGGGAGCTGTTTTTT	CASSGRQQNTGELFF
TRBD1	TRBV5-1	TRBJ2-5	.	TGCGCCAGCAGCCCAGGGGGTTGGGGACGACAGGACCAGTACTTC	CASSPGGWGRQDQYF
TRBD2	TRBV9	TRBJ2-5	.	TGTGCCAGCAGCCTTGGTACTAGCGGGGAGGGAGAGACCCAGTACTTC	CASSLGTSGEGETQYF
TRBD1	TRBV19	TRBJ1-1	.	TGTGCCACCACGGGACAGAGGAACACTGAAGCTTTCTTT	CATTGQRNTEAFF
TRBD1	TRBV10-3	TRBJ1-1	once	TGTGCCACAAGAGCGGGGACAGGTATTAGGAACACTGAAGCTTTCTTT	CATRAGTGIRNTEAFF
.	TRBV30	TRBJ1-5	.	TGTGCCTGGAGTGTATCTCAGGGTGGGAATCAGCCCCAGCATTTT	CAWSVSQGGNQPQHF
TRBD2	TRBV5-1	TRBJ2-5	.	TGCGCCAGCAGCTCGAATTCAATACGGACTAGCGGGGGGCCTGGGGAGACCCAGTACTTC	CASSSNSIRTSGGPGETQYF
TRBD1	TRBV19	TRBJ2-1	few	TGTGCCAGTAGCGACAGGGGGCTTAATGAGCAGTTCTTC	CASSDRGLNEQFF
.	TRBV3-1/TRBV3-2	TRBJ2-7	.	TGTGCCAGCAGCCAAGGAAAGACACGGCTCACCTACGAGCAGTACTTC	CASSQGKTRLTYEQYF
.	TRBV11-3	TRBJ2-1	.	TGTGCCAGCAGCTCCCTCCGGGAGCAGTTCTTC	CASSSLREQFF
.	TRBV28	TRBJ2-6	.	TGTGCCAGCCGTTCTGGGGCCAACGTCCTGACTTTC	CASRSGANVLTF
.	TRBV12-3/TRBV12-4	TRBJ2-2	once	TGTGCCAGCACTCCTAACAGGGCCGGGGAGCTGTTTTTT	CASTPNRAGELFF
.	TRBV10-2	TRBJ2-1	.	TGCGCCAGCAGGCGTACAGGGTCCGGTGAGCAGTTCTTC	CASRRTGSGEQFF
TRBD1	TRBV7-9	TRBJ1-1	once	TGTGCCAGCAGCACAGACGCGGGGACAGGAGTAGGAGCTTTCTTT	CASSTDAGTGVGAFF
.	TRBV9	TRBJ1-2	.	TGTGCCAGCAGCGAGGGGCAGAATCTCTATGGCTACACCTTC	CASSEGQNLYGYTF
.	TRBV7-6	TRBJ1-1	.	TGTGCCAGCAGCTTAACGGGAGGGATCGCTTTCTTT	CASSLTGGIAFF
.	TRBV5-4	TRBJ2-3	.	TGTGCCAGCAGCCGGGCTTCTAGCGCAGATACGCAGTATTTT	CASSRASSADTQYF
TRBD1	TRBV3-1/TRBV3-2	TRBJ1-2	.	TGTGCCAGCAGCCAAGACGCCGGAGGACAGGGGTTCGGCTACACCTTC	CASSQDAGGQGFGYTF
.	TRBV10-3	TRBJ1-5	.	TGTGCCATCAGTGAGAGGGGGATTAGCAATCAGCCCCAGCATTTT	CAISERGISNQPQHF
TRBD1	TRBV5-1	TRBJ1-1	.	TGCGCCAGCAGCTTGGGACATGACAGGGTATCTACAAAAGCTTTCTTT	CASSLGHDRVSTKAFF
TRBD1	TRBV5-3	TRBJ2-3	.	TGTGCCAGAAGCCAAGAACAGGGGGCCGCGTCCACAGATACGCAGTATTTT	CARSQEQGAASTDTQYF
TRBD1	TRBV6-5	TRBJ1-1	.	TGTGCCAGCAGCATAGACAGGGACGTCCAAGCTTTCTTT	CASSIDRDVQAFF
TRBD1	TRBV9	TRBJ1-2	.	TGTGCCAGCAGCCCAAGACCCGGACAGGGCCTTAACTATGGCTACACCTTC	CASSPRPGQGLNYGYTF
.	TRBV28	TRBJ2-7	once	TGTGCCAGCAGCTCCGACATCTACGAGCAGTACTTC	CASSSDIYEQYF
.	TRBV18	TRBJ1-1	many	TGTGCCAGCTCACCGGACAGATTAAGTACTGAAGCTTTCTTT	CASSPDRLSTEAFF
TRBD1	TRBV18	TRBJ2-7	.	TGTGCCAGCTCACCAATTCCGGGACAGGGGTCCCACGAGCAGTACTTC	CASSPIPGQGSHEQYF
.	TRBV9	TRBJ2-5	.	TGTGCCAGCAGCGTAGTTGGAGGGGCGAGAGAGACCCAGTACTTC	CASSVVGGARETQYF
.	TRBV6-6	TRBJ2-1	.	TGTGCCAGCAGCGATGGCCGGGACTTTGGCAATGAGCAGTTCTTC	CASSDGRDFGNEQFF
TRBD1	TRBV19	TRBJ1-3	once	TGTGCCAGTAGTATTTCGGGACAGGACTCTGGAAACACCATATATTTT	CASSISGQDSGNTIYF
TRBD2	TRBV7-9	TRBJ2-3	.	TGTGCCAGCAGCTTGTCGACTAGCGGGGACACAGATACGCAGTATTTT	CASSLSTSGDTDTQYF
.	TRBV30	TRBJ1-3	few	TGTGCCTGGGACGCGGGCAATGGAAACACCATATATTTT	CAWDAGNGNTIYF
.	TRBV6-2/TRBV6-3	TRBJ1-2	.	TGTGCCAGCAGTTACCGGGCGGGAGGCTACACCTTC	CASSYRAGGYTF
.	TRBV19	TRBJ1-5	few	TGTGCCAGTAGACAGGGCGATCAGCCCCAGCATTTT	CASRQGDQPQHF